The clone carrying this T cell receptor beta chain appeared a few times. Its specificity is unknown. This sample was included in a study of human T cells and chemical hapten exposure. As for the study in general: Weekly scalp doses of diphenylcyclopropenone were given to patients during the approximately 23-week study.

Individual cDNA molecules in this library carried unique molecular identifiers. TCRdb independently ran MiXCR on the RACE reads; one entry per CDR3 protein. The data contain 300,000 to 450,000 distinct CDR3 sequences, 4% to 6% of them singletons. Study-level results: Healthy individuals' immune responses may differ from those of donors, who had alopecia.

Germline V CDR1 and CDR2: MNHEY, SVGAGI. V was pared by 0 bases and J by 3 bases, with 9 bases between. The CDR3 extends over 14 amino acids. Time point specified: pre-sensitization, week 0. Sample treatment: therapeutic diphenylcyclopropenone sensitization with weekly scalp DPC. The origin of this receptor is a woman aged 50 to 60 with alopecia areata. Some clones in this sample may be carry-over from other donors' samples. Sequenced here: whole blood, sampled in connection with sensitization to the hapten diphenylcyclopropenone (DPC). The chain combines TRBV6-5 with TRBJ2-7, with a tentative D call TRBD1 (6 bases). CDR3 bases: TGTGCCAGCAGTTACTCGTACAGGGACTACGAGCAGTACTTC. The encoded protein is CASSYSYRDYEQYF.